A selection of T cell receptor beta chains follows, all from one sample in a study of T cell repertoires in cytomegalovirus infection. Antigens for these TCRs are unknown. From the reads, TCRdb called clonotypes with MiXCR, one entry per CDR3 protein. This sample has around 100,000 distinct CDR3 sequences, with roughly 41% found just once. Sequenced material: CD8+ T cells from cultured PBMCs, taken from culture after CMV antigen stimulation. These receptors all stem from a human donor in good health (CMV status not recorded). Some clones in this sample may be carry-over from other donors' samples. Both conserved end residues are trimmed from each CDR3. Clone size, where shown, is once, few, many, or a class for clones that have expanded.

>TRBV4-1|few|TRBJ1-2
ASSQDPGSDGYT
>TRBV12-3/TRBV12-4|NA|TRBJ2-5
ASSSPTGGLETQY
>TRBV2|few|TRBJ1-1
ASITGTDDSTEAF
>TRBV11-2|NA|TRBJ2-1
ASSLGTSGGSYNEQF
>TRBV2|few|TRBJ1-4
ASSEGQATNEKLF
>TRBV11-2|NA|TRBJ2-2
ASSVDRGATGELF
>TRBV19|many|TRBJ1-1
ASSWSGNTEAF
>TRBV12-3/TRBV12-4|NA|TRBJ2-5
ASSFGGGAETQY
>TRBV18|NA|TRBJ2-7
ASRDEASGNYEQY
>TRBV19|many|TRBJ1-1
ASRKEVGTGDVNTEAF
>TRBV7-9|NA|TRBJ1-1
ASSPRAENTEAF
>TRBV7-2|NA|TRBJ2-5
ASSLEWDLQETQY
>TRBV27|NA|TRBJ2-5
ASRDGNQETQY
>TRBV20-1|NA|TRBJ2-3
SAPSGGGASTDTQY
>TRBV15|NA|TRBJ2-5
ATSRQGATETQY
>TRBV7-8|once|TRBJ1-1
ASSLGVGTSTEAF
>TRBV7-6|NA|TRBJ2-1
ASSPGTGVGEQF
>TRBV27|NA|TRBJ2-3
ASSLWTGDDTQY
>TRBV6-4|NA|TRBJ2-2
ASGSGVNTGELF
>TRBV7-6|NA|TRBJ1-1
ASSPAHMNTEAF
>TRBV2|NA|TRBJ2-1
ATVGGGGYRLGQF
>TRBV4-1|NA|TRBJ1-1
ASSQDRSGPAEAF
>TRBV7-3|NA|TRBJ2-1
ASSPSGPADNEQF
>TRBV2|NA|TRBJ1-4
ASSAGLRLF
>TRBV12-3/TRBV12-4|NA|TRBJ1-1
ASSPGTSGYLAF
>TRBV7-6|many|TRBJ2-7
ASSLGTGLYEQY
>TRBV2|many|TRBJ2-7
ARSGESSYEQY
>TRBV7-8|NA|TRBJ1-2
ASSEGPNYGYT
>TRBV4-1|NA|TRBJ2-1
ASSQEGRHNEQF
>TRBV6-1|many|TRBJ1-6
ASSEGWGSYNSPLH
>TRBV20-1|many|TRBJ1-5
SARDIREGNQPQH
>TRBV12-3/TRBV12-4|few|TRBJ2-7
ASSYLREEQY
>TRBV24-1|NA|TRBJ1-2
ATRGPSEYGYT
>TRBV5-4|NA|TRBJ2-3
ASSFGGGADTQY
>TRBV7-3|NA|TRBJ2-1
ASSSQDRDEQF
>TRBV19|NA|TRBJ1-5
ASSMERGRNNQPQH
>TRBV10-3|NA|TRBJ1-1
AIKPRTGNTEAF
>TRBV5-5|NA|TRBJ2-1
ASSLLAGGQYNEQF
>TRBV24-1|few|TRBJ2-1
ATSDLLGGEQF
>TRBV6-4|NA|TRBJ2-1
ASSALAGPYNEQF
>TRBV4-2|NA|TRBJ2-7
ASSLPGTSGSEQY
>TRBV18|NA|TRBJ1-4
ASSPRRPNEKLF
>TRBV4-1|NA|TRBJ1-5
ASSFTVGQESTRPQH
>TRBV5-5|NA|TRBJ1-4
ASSFSDATNEKLF
>TRBV5-6|NA|TRBJ2-2
VSSFPGELF
>TRBV6-6|NA|TRBJ2-1
ASSSRRGSSYNEQF
>TRBV3-1|few|TRBJ1-3
ASSQGWGNTIY
>TRBV15|few|TRBJ2-3
ATSRDNQITDTQY
>TRBV28|many|TRBJ2-5
ASSLTPSGGEETQY